This T cell receptor (beta chain) was found in a study of blood T cell repertoires in COVID-19. TCRdb keeps only in-frame clones here, not all; method: immunoSEQ multiplex PCR. The sample lists a few hundred thousand clones, more than 85% occurring once. From germline, CDR1 is MDHEN and CDR2 SYDVKM. The CDR3 totals 14 residues. Trimming took 8 bases from V and 5 from J; bases not matched to a gene: 11. The TCR sequence derives from a man aged 55 to 70 with acute or convalescent COVID-19. Sequencing was done on a sample of peripheral blood. V and J are TRBV28 and TRBJ1-1, with 7 nucleotides matching TRBD1. CDR3 nucleotide sequence: TGTGCCAGCGCCTTGGCAGGGGGAGTAACTGAAGCTTTCTTT. Protein: CASALAGGVTEAFF. Supplemented by reference TRBV28 and TRBJ1-1, the full variable domain reads DVKVTQSSRYLVKRTGEKVFLECVQDMDHENMFWYRQDPGLGLRLIYFSYDVKMKEKGDIPEGYSVSREKKERFSLILESASTNQTSMYLCASALAGGVTEAFFGQGTRLTVV.